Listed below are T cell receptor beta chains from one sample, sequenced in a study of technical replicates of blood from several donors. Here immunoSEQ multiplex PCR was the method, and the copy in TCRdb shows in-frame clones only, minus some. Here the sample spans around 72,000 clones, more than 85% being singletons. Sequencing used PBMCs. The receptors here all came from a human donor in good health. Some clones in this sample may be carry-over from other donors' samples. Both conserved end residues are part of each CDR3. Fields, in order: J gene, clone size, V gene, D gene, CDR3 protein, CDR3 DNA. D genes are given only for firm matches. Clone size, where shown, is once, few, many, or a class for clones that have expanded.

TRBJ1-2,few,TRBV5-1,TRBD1,CASSWDSSNYGYTF,TGCGCCAGCAGCTGGGACAGCTCTAACTATGGCTACACCTTC
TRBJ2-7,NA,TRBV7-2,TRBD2,CASSLPRSGGPDMYEQYF,TGTGCCAGCAGCTTACCACGTAGCGGGGGGCCGGATATGTACGAGCAGTACTTC
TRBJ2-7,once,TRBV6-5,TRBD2,CASSAGAYEQYF,TGTGCCAGCAGCGCGGGGGCCTACGAGCAGTACTTC
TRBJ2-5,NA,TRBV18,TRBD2,CASSPYLAGGQETQYF,TGTGCCAGCTCACCGTATCTAGCGGGGGGTCAAGAGACCCAGTACTTC
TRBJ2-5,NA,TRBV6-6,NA,CASSYVERLWETQYF,TGTGCCAGCAGTTACGTGGAGCGTCTTTGGGAGACCCAGTACTTC
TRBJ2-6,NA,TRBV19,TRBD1,CASKDRQTSGANVLTF,TGTGCCAGTAAGGACAGGCAAACCTCTGGGGCCAACGTCCTGACTTTC
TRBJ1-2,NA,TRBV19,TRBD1,CASSIGDRGTIGYTF,TGTGCCAGTAGTATCGGGGACAGGGGGACGATTGGCTACACCTTC
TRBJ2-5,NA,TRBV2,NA,CASGAFQETQYF,TGTGCCTCAGGGGCCTTTCAAGAGACCCAGTACTTC
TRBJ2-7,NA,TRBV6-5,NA,CASSYSGGNPYEQYF,TGTGCCAGCAGTTACTCTGGGGGGAACCCCTACGAGCAGTACTTC
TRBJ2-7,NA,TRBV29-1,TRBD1,CSVEAGTGGYEQYF,TGCAGCGTTGAAGCCGGGACAGGGGGTTACGAGCAGTACTTC
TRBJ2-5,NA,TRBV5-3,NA,CARSLDPREETQYF,TGTGCCAGAAGCTTGGATCCAAGAGAAGAGACCCAGTACTTC
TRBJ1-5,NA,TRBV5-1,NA,CASSEGYSNQPQHF,TGCGCCAGCAGTGAGGGATATAGCAATCAGCCCCAGCATTTT
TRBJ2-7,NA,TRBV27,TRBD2,CASSLRGSYEQYF,TGTGCCAGCAGTTTGCGGGGGTCCTACGAGCAGTACTTC
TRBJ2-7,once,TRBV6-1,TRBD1,CASSAHRDRVYEQYF,TGTGCCAGCAGTGCCCACCGGGACAGAGTATACGAGCAGTACTTC
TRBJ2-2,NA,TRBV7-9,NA,CASSLVGGMSGELFF,TGTGCCAGCAGCTTAGTTGGGGGCATGTCCGGGGAGCTGTTTTTT
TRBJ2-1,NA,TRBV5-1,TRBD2,CASSLVGSGTGEQFF,TGCGCCAGCAGCTTGGTCGGTAGCGGGACCGGTGAGCAGTTCTTC
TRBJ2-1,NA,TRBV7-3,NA,CASSLGLGGGNEQFF,TGTGCCAGCAGCTTAGGCCTAGGGGGTGGGAATGAGCAGTTCTTC
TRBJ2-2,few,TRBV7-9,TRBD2,CAGSSGLAGAELFF,TGTGCCGGTTCTTCGGGACTAGCGGGAGCGGAGCTGTTTTTT
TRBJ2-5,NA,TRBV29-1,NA,CSVGGWAQETQYF,TGCAGCGTTGGGGGCTGGGCCCAAGAGACCCAGTACTTC
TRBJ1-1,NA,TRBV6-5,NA,CASSAGTRNTEAFF,TGTGCCAGCAGTGCCGGGACAAGGAACACTGAAGCTTTCTTT
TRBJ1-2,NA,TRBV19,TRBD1,CASTPGTVQYGYTF,TGTGCCAGTACGCCCGGGACAGTTCAATATGGCTACACCTTC
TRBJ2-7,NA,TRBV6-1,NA,CASSESTGGGSYEQYF,TGTGCCAGCAGTGAATCAACAGGGGGGGGGTCCTACGAGCAGTACTTC
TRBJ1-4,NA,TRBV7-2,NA,CASSLSGDEKLFF,TGTGCCAGCAGCTTATCAGGGGATGAAAAACTGTTTTTT
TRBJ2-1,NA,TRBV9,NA,CASSPGGAGTEFF,TGTGCCAGCAGCCCGGGCGGGGCGGGGACGGAGTTCTTC
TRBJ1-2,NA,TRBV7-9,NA,CATFNYGYTF,TGTGCCACCTTTAACTATGGCTACACCTTC
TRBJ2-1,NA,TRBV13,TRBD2,CASSQRGLAGDEQFF,TGTGCCAGCAGTCAACGTGGACTAGCGGGAGATGAGCAGTTCTTC
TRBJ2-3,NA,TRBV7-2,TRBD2,CASSLVRRGILTDTQYF,TGTGCCAGCAGCTTAGTTAGGCGGGGGATTCTCACAGATACGCAGTATTTT
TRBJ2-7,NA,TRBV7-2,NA,CASSLIPDPGEQYF,TGTGCCAGCAGCTTAATACCGGATCCGGGCGAGCAGTACTTC
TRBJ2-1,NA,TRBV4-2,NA,CASSQGRSNYNEQFF,TGTGCCAGCAGCCAAGGTAGGAGCAACTACAATGAGCAGTTCTTC
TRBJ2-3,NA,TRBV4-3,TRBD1,CASSQDRSRGQPDTQYF,TGCGCCAGCAGCCAAGATCGGTCCAGGGGGCAGCCAGATACGCAGTATTTT
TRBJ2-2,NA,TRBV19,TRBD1,CASSTGVANTGELFF,TGTGCCAGTAGCACAGGGGTGGCAAACACCGGGGAGCTGTTTTTT
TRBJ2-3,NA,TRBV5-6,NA,CASTLGVRGRGDTQYF,TGTGCCAGCACCCTGGGGGTTCGGGGTCGGGGGGATACGCAGTATTTT
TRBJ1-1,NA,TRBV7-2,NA,CASSPRRNTEAFF,TGTGCCAGCAGCCCCCGGAGGAACACTGAAGCTTTCTTT
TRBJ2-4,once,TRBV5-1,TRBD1,CASSYGQGLAKNIQYF,TGCGCCAGCAGCTACGGACAGGGGCTAGCCAAAAACATTCAGTACTTC
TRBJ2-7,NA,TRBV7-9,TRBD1,CASSLSQGAPEQYF,TGTGCCAGCAGCTTAAGCCAGGGGGCCCCCGAGCAGTACTTC
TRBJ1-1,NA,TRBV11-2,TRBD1,CASSMRGTANTEAFF,TGTGCCAGCAGCATGCGAGGGACAGCGAACACTGAAGCTTTCTTT
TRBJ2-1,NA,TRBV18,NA,CASSPGGADGGEQFF,TGTGCCAGCTCACCAGGAGGGGCGGACGGGGGTGAGCAGTTCTTC
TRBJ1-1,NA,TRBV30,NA,CAWSGQFTEAFF,TGTGCCTGGAGTGGGCAGTTCACTGAAGCTTTCTTT